Listed below are T cell receptor beta chains from one sample, sequenced in a study of cytomegalovirus exposure and HLA in healthy donors. TCRdb keeps only in-frame clones here, not all; method: immunoSEQ multiplex PCR. The sample includes under 150,000 clones. Sequencing was carried out using PBMCs. The receptors here all came from a man in his forties or fifties in good health and CMV-seronegative. The CDR3 runs from the conserved cysteine through the conserved F or W. Fields, in order: V gene, D gene, J gene, CDR3 protein, CDR3 DNA. D genes are given only for firm matches.

V: TRBV20-1; D: -; J: TRBJ1-2; CDR3: CSATGSDGYTF; DNA: TGCAGTGCAACAGGGTCGGATGGCTACACCTTC
V: TRBV6-6; D: -; J: TRBJ2-7; CDR3: CASSSIGAVVYEQYF; DNA: TGTGCCAGCAGTTCTATAGGGGCCGTTGTCTACGAGCAGTACTTC
V: TRBV5-1; D: -; J: TRBJ2-1; CDR3: CASGEGGSYNEQFF; DNA: TGCGCCAGCGGGGAGGGGGGCTCCTACAATGAGCAGTTCTTC
V: TRBV2; D: -; J: TRBJ1-1; CDR3: CASSWGGLGNTEAFF; DNA: TGTGCCAGCAGTTGGGGGGGGTTGGGGAACACTGAAGCTTTCTTT
V: TRBV6-5; D: TRBD1; J: TRBJ2-3; CDR3: CASSPGQDTDTQYF; DNA: TGTGCCAGCAGTCCCGGACAGGACACAGATACGCAGTATTTT
V: TRBV5-1; D: TRBD2; J: TRBJ2-7; CDR3: CASSLEVAGGNEQYF; DNA: TGCGCCAGCAGCTTGGAGGTAGCGGGGGGAAACGAGCAGTACTTC
V: TRBV6-5; D: TRBD1; J: TRBJ1-1; CDR3: CASSRPGTGTTEAFF; DNA: TGTGCCAGCAGTCGTCCCGGGACAGGGACCACTGAAGCTTTCTTT
V: TRBV4-2; D: -; J: TRBJ1-5; CDR3: CASSQDRGLTYDQPQHF; DNA: TGTGCCAGCAGCCAAGATAGGGGCCTAACCTACGATCAGCCCCAGCATTTT
V: TRBV12-5; D: -; J: TRBJ2-1; CDR3: CASGLSHGAVPYNEQFF; DNA: TGTGCTAGTGGTTTGTCACATGGGGCGGTCCCCTACAATGAGCAGTTCTTC
V: TRBV5-4; D: TRBD2; J: TRBJ2-1; CDR3: CASSEVAGGSYNEQFF; DNA: TGTGCCAGCAGCGAGGTAGCGGGGGGTTCCTACAATGAGCAGTTCTTC
V: TRBV5-5; D: -; J: TRBJ1-1; CDR3: CASGQLMNTEAFF; DNA: TGTGCCAGCGGACAGTTAATGAACACTGAAGCTTTCTTT
V: TRBV7-3; D: TRBD1; J: TRBJ2-2; CDR3: CASSSGTDTGELFF; DNA: TGTGCCAGCAGCTCCGGGACAGACACCGGGGAGCTGTTTTTT
V: TRBV9; D: TRBD1; J: TRBJ1-6; CDR3: CASSAAGTDGSPLHF; DNA: TGTGCCAGCAGCGCTGCCGGGACAGACGGTTCACCCCTCCACTTT
V: TRBV7-9; D: TRBD2; J: TRBJ2-1; CDR3: CASSLPIRLAGGRHEQFF; DNA: TGTGCCAGCAGCTTACCCATAAGACTAGCGGGGGGGCGGCATGAGCAGTTCTTC
V: TRBV6-6; D: TRBD1; J: TRBJ2-4; CDR3: CASSRDRTENIQYF; DNA: TGTGCCAGCAGTCGGGACAGGACGGAAAACATTCAGTACTTC
V: TRBV18; D: TRBD1; J: TRBJ1-1; CDR3: CASSRTGGSHTEAFF; DNA: TGTGCCAGCTCACGGACAGGGGGGAGCCACACTGAAGCTTTCTTT
V: TRBV2; D: TRBD1; J: TRBJ1-2; CDR3: CASSDGQGYYGYTF; DNA: TGTGCCAGCAGTGATGGACAGGGGTACTATGGCTACACCTTC
V: TRBV5-1; D: TRBD1; J: TRBJ2-3; CDR3: CASSPGQGAADTQYF; DNA: TGCGCCAGCAGCCCAGGACAGGGGGCTGCTGATACGCAGTATTTT
V: TRBV4-3; D: TRBD1; J: TRBJ1-4; CDR3: CASSQQGGTTNEKLFF; DNA: TGCGCCAGCAGCCAGCAGGGGGGTACAACTAATGAAAAACTGTTTTTT
V: TRBV29-1; D: -; J: TRBJ2-3; CDR3: CSVELAFMTDTQYF; DNA: TGCAGCGTTGAGTTAGCTTTTATGACAGATACGCAGTATTTT
V: TRBV6-1; D: TRBD1; J: TRBJ2-1; CDR3: CASTGQGEAYNEQFF; DNA: TGTGCCAGCACCGGACAGGGTGAGGCCTACAATGAGCAGTTCTTC
V: TRBV6-4; D: TRBD1; J: TRBJ1-5; CDR3: CASRIDRGYNQPQHF; DNA: TGTGCCAGCAGGATTGACAGGGGCTACAATCAGCCCCAGCATTTT
V: TRBV5-1; D: -; J: TRBJ1-1; CDR3: CASSLEVWRENTEAFF; DNA: TGCGCCAGCAGCTTGGAAGTATGGAGGGAGAACACTGAAGCTTTCTTT
V: TRBV10-3; D: TRBD1; J: TRBJ1-2; CDR3: CAIGPGQGEEGYTF; DNA: TGTGCCATCGGACCGGGACAGGGGGAGGAGGGCTACACCTTC
V: TRBV4-2; D: -; J: TRBJ1-1; CDR3: CASSLSEYRRDTEAFF; DNA: TGTGCCAGCAGCTTAAGCGAGTACAGGCGAGACACTGAAGCTTTCTTT
V: TRBV7-3; D: TRBD1; J: TRBJ2-7; CDR3: CASSPRGDRGADQYF; DNA: TGTGCCAGCAGCCCAAGGGGGGACAGGGGCGCAGATCAGTACTTC
V: TRBV5-4; D: TRBD1; J: TRBJ1-6; CDR3: CASSSYRDSYNSPLHF; DNA: TGTGCCAGCAGCTCCTACCGGGACAGCTATAATTCACCCCTCCACTTT
V: TRBV11-2; D: -; J: TRBJ2-5; CDR3: CASSLRPSGRQETQYF; DNA: TGTGCCAGCAGCCTAAGGCCATCGGGGAGACAAGAGACCCAGTACTTC
V: TRBV6-6; D: -; J: TRBJ2-7; CDR3: CASSSPTETYEQYF; DNA: TGTGCCAGCAGTTCTCCGACAGAAACCTACGAGCAGTACTTC
V: TRBV2; D: TRBD1; J: TRBJ1-5; CDR3: CASSPGQGGNQPQHF; DNA: TGTGCCAGCTCTCCGGGACAGGGGGGCAATCAGCCCCAGCATTTT
V: TRBV19; D: -; J: TRBJ1-2; CDR3: CASSSGWYGYTF; DNA: TGTGCCAGTAGTTCAGGATGGTATGGCTACACCTTC
V: TRBV9; D: -; J: TRBJ2-1; CDR3: CASSSAGSSYNEQFF; DNA: TGTGCCAGCAGCAGTGCGGGAAGCTCCTACAATGAGCAGTTCTTC
V: TRBV2; D: TRBD2; J: TRBJ2-5; CDR3: CASSYQRGGQETQYF; DNA: TGTGCCAGCAGTTACCAGCGGGGGGGCCAAGAGACCCAGTACTTC
V: TRBV4-3; D: -; J: TRBJ1-2; CDR3: CASSQEGLRDSYGYTF; DNA: TGCGCCAGCAGCCAAGAGGGGCTCCGGGACTCCTATGGCTACACCTTC
V: TRBV6-5; D: TRBD1; J: TRBJ1-1; CDR3: CASTGGSTEAFF; DNA: TGTGCCTCGACAGGGGGGAGCACTGAAGCTTTCTTT